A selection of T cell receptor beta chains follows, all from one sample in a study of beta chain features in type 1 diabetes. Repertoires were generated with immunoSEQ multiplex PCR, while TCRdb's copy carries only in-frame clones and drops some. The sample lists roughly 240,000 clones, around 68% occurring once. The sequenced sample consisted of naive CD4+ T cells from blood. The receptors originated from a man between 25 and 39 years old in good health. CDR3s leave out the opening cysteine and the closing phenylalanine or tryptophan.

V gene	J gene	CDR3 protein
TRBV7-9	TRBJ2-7	ASSPMGRVD
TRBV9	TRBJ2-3	ASSVLGTIDTDTQY
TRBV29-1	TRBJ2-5	SVESWETQY
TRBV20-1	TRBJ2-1	SARPGGEQF
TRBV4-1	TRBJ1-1	ASSHLQHGQGSSPEAF
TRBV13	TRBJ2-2	ASSQGTRGTGELF
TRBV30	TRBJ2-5	AFGLAGGSGTQY
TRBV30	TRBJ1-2	AWETGTHGYT
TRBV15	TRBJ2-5	ATSVKGGETQY
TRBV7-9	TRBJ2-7	ASSLAGTGFYEQY
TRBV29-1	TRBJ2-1	SAKLEGFGFNEQF
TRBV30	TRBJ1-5	AWGVTGAQPQH
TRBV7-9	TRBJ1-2	ASSPSPTGKGSYGYT
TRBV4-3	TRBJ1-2	ASSPRQTTMGGYT
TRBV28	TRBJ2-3	ASFDSAHDGTQY
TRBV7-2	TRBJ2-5	ASSQGRVETQY
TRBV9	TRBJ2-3	ASSVVAGGPSSTDTQY
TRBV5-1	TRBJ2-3	ASSSTGSSTDTQY
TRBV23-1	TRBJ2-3	ASSQPTGDRSDTQY
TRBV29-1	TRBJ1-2	SVGGPYGYT
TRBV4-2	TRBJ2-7	ASSQVPRTYEQY
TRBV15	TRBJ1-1	ATQKGLENTEAF
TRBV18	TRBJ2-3	ASSPVAGLGDTQY
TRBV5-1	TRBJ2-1	ASSLERNEQF
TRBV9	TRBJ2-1	ASSVTLSSYNEQF
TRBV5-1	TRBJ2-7	ASSLAGGREQY
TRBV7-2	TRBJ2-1	ASSPRRANEQF
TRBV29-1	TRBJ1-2	SVDRASANYGYT
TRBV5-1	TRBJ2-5	ASSEGTGGRETQY
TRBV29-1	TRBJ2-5	SVGDGTGVGVETQY
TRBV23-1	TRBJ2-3	ASSLADTQY
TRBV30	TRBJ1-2	AWSSGNYGYT
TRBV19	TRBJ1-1	ASSQNRGLAEAF
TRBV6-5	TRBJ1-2	ASSYSKGAHGYT
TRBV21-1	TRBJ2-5	ASTLQGETQY
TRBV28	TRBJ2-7	ASSPGLAGVPYEQY
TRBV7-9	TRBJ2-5	ASSLFQGSHQETQY
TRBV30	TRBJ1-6	AWNERGRLDSPLH